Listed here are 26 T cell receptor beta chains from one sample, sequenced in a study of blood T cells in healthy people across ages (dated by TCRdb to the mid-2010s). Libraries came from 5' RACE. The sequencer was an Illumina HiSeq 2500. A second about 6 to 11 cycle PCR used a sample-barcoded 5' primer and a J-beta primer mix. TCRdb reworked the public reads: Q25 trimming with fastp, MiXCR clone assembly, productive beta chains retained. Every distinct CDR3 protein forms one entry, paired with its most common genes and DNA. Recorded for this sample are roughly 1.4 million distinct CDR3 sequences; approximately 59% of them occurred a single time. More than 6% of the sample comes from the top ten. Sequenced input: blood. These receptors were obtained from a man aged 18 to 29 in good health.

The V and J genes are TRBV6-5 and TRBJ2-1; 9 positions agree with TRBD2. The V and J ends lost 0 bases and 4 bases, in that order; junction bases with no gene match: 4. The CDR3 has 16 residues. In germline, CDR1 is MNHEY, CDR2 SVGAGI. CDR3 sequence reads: CASSYSTSGPYNEQFF. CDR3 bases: TGTGCCAGCAGTTACTCGACTAGCGGACCTTACAATGAGCAGTTCTTC.

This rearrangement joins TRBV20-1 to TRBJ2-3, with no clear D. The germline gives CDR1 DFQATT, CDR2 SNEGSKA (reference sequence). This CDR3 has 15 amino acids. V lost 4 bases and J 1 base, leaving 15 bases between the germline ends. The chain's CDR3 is CSATATEVGTDTQYF. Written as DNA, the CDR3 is TGCAGTGCTACGGCGACTGAGGTCGGCACAGATACGCAGTATTTT.

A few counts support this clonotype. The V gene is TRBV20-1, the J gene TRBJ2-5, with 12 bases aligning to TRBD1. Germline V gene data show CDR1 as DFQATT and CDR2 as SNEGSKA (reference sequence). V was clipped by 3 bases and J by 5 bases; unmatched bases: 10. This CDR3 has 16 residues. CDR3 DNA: TGCAGTGCTAGTGCTGCCGGGACAGGGGGCTCGGAGACCCAGTACTTC. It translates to CSASAAGTGGSETQYF.

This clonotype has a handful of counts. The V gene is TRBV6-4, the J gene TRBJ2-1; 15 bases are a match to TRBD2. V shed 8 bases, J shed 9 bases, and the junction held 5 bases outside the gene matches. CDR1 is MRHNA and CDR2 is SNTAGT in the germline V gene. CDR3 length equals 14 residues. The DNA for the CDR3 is TGTGCCAGCTCGGGACTAGCGGGAGGTGTTGAGCAGTTCTTC. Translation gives CASSGLAGGVEQFF.

The CDR3 region is CASSSPGRRNYEQYF. CDR3 sequence (DNA): TGCGCCAGCAGCTCGCCGGGACGACGGAACTACGAGCAGTACTTC. V usage is TRBV5-1 and J usage is TRBJ2-7; D assignment may be TRBD1 or TRBD2 (5 bases each). This CDR3 comprises 15 residues. From germline, CDR1 is SGHRS and CDR2 YFSETQ. V shed 3 bases and J shed 3 bases, with 16 bases lying between them.

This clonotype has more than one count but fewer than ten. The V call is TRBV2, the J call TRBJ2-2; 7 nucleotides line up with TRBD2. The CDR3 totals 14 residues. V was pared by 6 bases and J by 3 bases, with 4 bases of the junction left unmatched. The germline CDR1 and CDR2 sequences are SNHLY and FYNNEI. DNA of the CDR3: TGTGCCAGCAGACGGGAGGTTGACACCGGGGAGCTGTTTTTT. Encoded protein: CASRREVDTGELFF. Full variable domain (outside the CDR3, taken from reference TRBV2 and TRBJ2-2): EPEVTQTPSHQVTQMGQEVILRCVPISNHLYFYWYRQILGQKVEFLVSFYNNEISEKSEIFDDQFSVERPDGSNFTLKIRSTKLEDSAMYFCASRREVDTGELFFGEGSRLTVL.

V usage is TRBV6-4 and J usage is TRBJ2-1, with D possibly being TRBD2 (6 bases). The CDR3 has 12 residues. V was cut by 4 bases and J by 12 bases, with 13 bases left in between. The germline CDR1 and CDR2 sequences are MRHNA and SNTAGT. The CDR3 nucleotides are TGTGCCAGCAGTGGACTCCGGGACTCGCAGTTCTTC. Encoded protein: CASSGLRDSQFF.

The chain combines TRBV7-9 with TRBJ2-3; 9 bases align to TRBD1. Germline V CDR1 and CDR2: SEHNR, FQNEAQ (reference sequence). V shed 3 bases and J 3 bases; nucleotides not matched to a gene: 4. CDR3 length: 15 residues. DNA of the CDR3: TGTGCCAGCAGCTTTGCTGACAGGGGGACAGATACGCAGTATTTT. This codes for CASSFADRGTDTQYF.

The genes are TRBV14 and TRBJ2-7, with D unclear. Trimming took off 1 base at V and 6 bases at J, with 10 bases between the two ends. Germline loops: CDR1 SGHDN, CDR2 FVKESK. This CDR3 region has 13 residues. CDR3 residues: CASSQVAAGEQYF. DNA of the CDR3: TGTGCCAGCAGCCAAGTAGCCGCCGGCGAGCAGTACTTC.

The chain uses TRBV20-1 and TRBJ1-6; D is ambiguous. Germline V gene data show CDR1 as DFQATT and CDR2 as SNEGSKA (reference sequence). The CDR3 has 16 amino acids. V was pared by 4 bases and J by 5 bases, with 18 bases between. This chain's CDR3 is CSATGFSSTNNSPLHF. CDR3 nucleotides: TGCAGTGCTACGGGTTTCTCCTCAACAAATAATTCACCCCTCCACTTT.

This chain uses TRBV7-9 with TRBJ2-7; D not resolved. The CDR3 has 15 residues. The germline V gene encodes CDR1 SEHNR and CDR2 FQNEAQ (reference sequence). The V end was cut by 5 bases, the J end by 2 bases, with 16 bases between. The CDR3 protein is CASSNPAVAPYEQYF. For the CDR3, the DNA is TGTGCCAGCAGCAACCCTGCGGTAGCCCCCTACGAGCAGTACTTC.

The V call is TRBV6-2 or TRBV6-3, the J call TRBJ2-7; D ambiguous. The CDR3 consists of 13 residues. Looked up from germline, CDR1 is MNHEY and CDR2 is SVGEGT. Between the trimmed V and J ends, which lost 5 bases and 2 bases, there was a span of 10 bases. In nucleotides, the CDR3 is TGTGCCAGCAGTGACGATTTGGCCTACGAGCAGTACTTC. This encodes CASSDDLAYEQYF.

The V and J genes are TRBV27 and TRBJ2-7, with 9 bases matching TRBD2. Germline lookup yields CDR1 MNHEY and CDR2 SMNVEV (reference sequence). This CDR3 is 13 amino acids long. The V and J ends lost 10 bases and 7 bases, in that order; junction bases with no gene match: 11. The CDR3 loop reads CATRESSGAEQYF. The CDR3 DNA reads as TGTGCCACCCGGGAGTCTAGCGGGGCAGAGCAGTACTTC.

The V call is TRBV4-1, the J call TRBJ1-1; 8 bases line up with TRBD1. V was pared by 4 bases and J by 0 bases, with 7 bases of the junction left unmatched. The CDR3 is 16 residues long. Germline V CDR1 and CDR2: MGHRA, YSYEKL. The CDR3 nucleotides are TGCGCCAGCAGCCGCCGCCGGGACAGGTTGAACACTGAAGCTTTCTTT. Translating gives CASSRRRDRLNTEAFF.

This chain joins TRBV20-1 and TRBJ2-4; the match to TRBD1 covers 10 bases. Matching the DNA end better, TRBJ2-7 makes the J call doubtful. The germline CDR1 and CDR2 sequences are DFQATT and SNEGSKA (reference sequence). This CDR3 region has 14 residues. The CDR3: CSASGPGTGDEQYF. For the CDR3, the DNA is TGCAGTGCTAGTGGCCCCGGGACAGGGGACGAGCAGTACTTC.

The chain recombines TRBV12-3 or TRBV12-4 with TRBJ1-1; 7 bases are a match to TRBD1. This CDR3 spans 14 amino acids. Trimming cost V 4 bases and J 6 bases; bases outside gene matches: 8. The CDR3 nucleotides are TGTGCCAGCAGTTCTCGGACAGGCATACCTGAAGCTTTCTTT. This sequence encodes CASSSRTGIPEAFF.

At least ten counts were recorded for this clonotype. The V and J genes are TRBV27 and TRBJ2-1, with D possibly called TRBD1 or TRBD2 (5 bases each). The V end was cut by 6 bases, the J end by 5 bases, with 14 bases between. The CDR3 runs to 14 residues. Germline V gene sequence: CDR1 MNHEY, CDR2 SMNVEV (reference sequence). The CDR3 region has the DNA TGTGCCAGCAGCTTTGGGACCGGAAACAATGAGCAGTTCTTC. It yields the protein CASSFGTGNNEQFF.

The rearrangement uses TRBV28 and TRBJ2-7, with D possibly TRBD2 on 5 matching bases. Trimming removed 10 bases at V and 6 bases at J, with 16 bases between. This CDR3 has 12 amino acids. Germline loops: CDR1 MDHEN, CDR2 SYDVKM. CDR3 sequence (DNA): TGTGCCACCGACACTAGAGTGGGCGAGCAGTACTTC. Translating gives CATDTRVGEQYF. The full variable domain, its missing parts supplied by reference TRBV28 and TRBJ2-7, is DVKVTQSSRYLVKRTGEKVFLECVQDMDHENMFWYRQDPGLGLRLIYFSYDVKMKEKGDIPEGYSVSREKKERFSLILESASTNQTSMYLCATDTRVGEQYFGPGTRLTVT.

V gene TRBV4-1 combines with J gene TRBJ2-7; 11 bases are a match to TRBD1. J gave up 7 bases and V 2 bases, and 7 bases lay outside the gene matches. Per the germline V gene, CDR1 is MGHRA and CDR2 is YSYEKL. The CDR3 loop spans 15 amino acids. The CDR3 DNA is TGCGCCAGCAGCCAACTGGACAGGGGGCCGGGGGAGCAGTACTTC. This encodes CASSQLDRGPGEQYF.

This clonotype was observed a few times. CDR3 loop: CASSLSPGFTEAFF. The CDR3 DNA reads TGCGCCAGCAGCTTGTCCCCAGGGTTCACTGAAGCTTTCTTT. V usage is TRBV5-1 and J usage is TRBJ1-1; D is perhaps TRBD1 (5 bases). The germline V gene encodes CDR1 SGHRS and CDR2 YFSETQ. Trimming took 1 base from V and 4 from J, leaving 11 bases between them. CDR3 size: 14 residues.

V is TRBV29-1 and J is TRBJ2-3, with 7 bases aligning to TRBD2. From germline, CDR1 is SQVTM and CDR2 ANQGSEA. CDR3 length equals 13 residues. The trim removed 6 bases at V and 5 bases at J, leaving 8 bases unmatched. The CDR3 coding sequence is TGCAGCGTCCGACTAGCCCAAGGAGATACGCAGTATTTT. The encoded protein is CSVRLAQGDTQYF.

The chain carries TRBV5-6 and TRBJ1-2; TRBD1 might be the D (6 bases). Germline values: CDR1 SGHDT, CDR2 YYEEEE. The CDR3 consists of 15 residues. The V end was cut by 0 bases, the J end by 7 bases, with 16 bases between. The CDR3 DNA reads TGTGCCAGCAGCTTGGCCCTACAGGGATTGGCTGGCTACACCTTC. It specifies CASSLALQGLAGYTF.

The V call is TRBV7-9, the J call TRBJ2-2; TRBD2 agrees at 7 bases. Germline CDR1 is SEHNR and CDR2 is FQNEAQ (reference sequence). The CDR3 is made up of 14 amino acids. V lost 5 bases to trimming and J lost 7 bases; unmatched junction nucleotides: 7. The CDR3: CASSSTSVGGELFF. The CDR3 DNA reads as TGTGCCAGCAGCAGTACTAGCGTGGGCGGGGAGCTGTTTTTT. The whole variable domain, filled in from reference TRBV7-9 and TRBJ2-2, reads DTGVSQNPRHKITKRGQNVTFRCDPISEHNRLYWYRQTLGQGPEFLTYFQNEAQLEKSRLLSDRFSAERPKGSFSTLEIQRTEQGDSAMYLCASSSTSVGGELFFGEGSRLTVL.

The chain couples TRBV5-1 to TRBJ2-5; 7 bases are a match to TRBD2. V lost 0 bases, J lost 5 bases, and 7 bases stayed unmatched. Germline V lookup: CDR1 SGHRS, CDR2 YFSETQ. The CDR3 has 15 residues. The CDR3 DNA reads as TGCGCCAGCAGCTTGGGGCGGGAGAGGATGGAGACCCAGTACTTC. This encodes CASSLGRERMETQYF.

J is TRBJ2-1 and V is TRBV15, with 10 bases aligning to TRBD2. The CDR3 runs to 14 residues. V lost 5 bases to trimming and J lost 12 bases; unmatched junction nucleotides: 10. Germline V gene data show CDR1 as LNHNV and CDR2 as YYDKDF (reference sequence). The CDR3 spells CATSEREGRDGQFF. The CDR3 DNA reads TGTGCCACCAGCGAGCGGGAGGGGCGCGATGGGCAGTTCTTC. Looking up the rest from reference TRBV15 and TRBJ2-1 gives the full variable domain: DAMVIQNPRYQVTQFGKPVTLSCSQTLNHNVMYWYQQKSSQAPKLLFHYYDKDFNNEADTPDNFQSRRPNTSFCFLDIRSPGLGDTAMYLCATSEREGRDGQFFGPGTRLTVL.

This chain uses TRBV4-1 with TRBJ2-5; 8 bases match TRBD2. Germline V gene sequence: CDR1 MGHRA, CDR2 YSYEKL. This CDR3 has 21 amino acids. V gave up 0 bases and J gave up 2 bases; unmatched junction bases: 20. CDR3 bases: TGCGCCAGCAGCCAAGAGATAATCCTCGGCGGAGCGGGAGTGGGGCAAGAGACCCAGTACTTC. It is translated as CASSQEIILGGAGVGQETQYF.